This entry lists 30 T cell receptor beta chains sequenced from one sample in a study of patients and donors after allogeneic stem cell transplantation (dated by TCRdb to 2018 to 2021). Library preparation employed RT-PCR. Sequencing used a NextSeq 550. In-frame beta chains were kept once TCRdb had trimmed the public reads at Q25 with fastp and called clones with MiXCR. Entries are consolidated by CDR3 protein sequence, retaining the most common genes and DNA. The sample table records approximately 200,000 distinct CDR3 sequences; 41% of these occur just once. The top ten constitute 25% to 35% of the sample. Sequences were obtained from blood, either unsorted or a sorted T cell fraction (not recorded which). The receptors were gathered from a human donor who was either an allogeneic HSCT recipient or a stem cell or donor lymphocyte infusion donor (not recorded which). It is not recorded whose cells these are; they may come from a transplant donor.

V usage is TRBV28 and J usage is TRBJ1-4, with D maybe TRBD1 (6 bases). Germline values: CDR1 MDHEN, CDR2 SYDVKM. Trimming shortened V by 7 bases and J by 7 bases, and 22 bases separated the two germline ends. This CDR3 contains 16 residues. CDR3: CASTLIGLGQGEKLFF. CDR3 in DNA: TGTGCCAGCACCCTTATAGGGTTGGGACAAGGTGAAAAACTGTTTTTT.

The DNA for the CDR3 is TGTGCCAGCAGGGGCGGTACCAATGAGCAGTTCTTC. Translating it yields CASRGGTNEQFF. The gene calls are TRBV6-6 and TRBJ2-1, with no clear D. Looked up from germline, CDR1 is MNHNY and CDR2 is SVGAGI (reference sequence). The CDR3 runs to 12 residues. The germline V and J ends were trimmed by 6 bases and 6 bases, with 9 bases remaining between them.

The V call is TRBV28, the J call TRBJ2-7; D call uncertain. The CDR3 length is 13 residues. Trimming took off 6 bases at V and 0 bases at J, with 9 bases between the two ends. Looked up from germline, CDR1 is MDHEN and CDR2 is SYDVKM. CDR3 residues: CASSPAYSYEQYF. CDR3 nucleotide sequence: TGTGCCAGCAGCCCCGCTTACTCCTACGAGCAGTACTTC. Full variable domain (rest looked up from reference TRBV28 and TRBJ2-7): DVKVTQSSRYLVKRTGEKVFLECVQDMDHENMFWYRQDPGLGLRLIYFSYDVKMKEKGDIPEGYSVSREKKERFSLILESASTNQTSMYLCASSPAYSYEQYFGPGTRLTVT.

This clonotype came up a few times. The rearrangement uses TRBV4-1 and TRBJ2-7; D not resolved. The CDR3 runs to 12 residues. V dropped 4 bases and J dropped 7 bases, with 11 bases sitting between them. Germline CDR1 is MGHRA and CDR2 is YSYEKL. Here the CDR3 reads CASSPDGVEQYF. The CDR3 DNA is TGCGCCAGCAGCCCCGATGGCGTAGAGCAGTACTTC.

V gene TRBV28 combines with J gene TRBJ2-5; tentatively, D is TRBD1 or TRBD2 (5 bases each). The CDR3 is 13 amino acids. V shed 3 bases and J shed 1 base, with 6 bases lying between them. Germline loops: CDR1 MDHEN, CDR2 SYDVKM. This CDR3 reads CASSFGGQETQYF. The CDR3 nucleotides read TGTGCCAGCAGTTTTGGGGGCCAAGAGACCCAGTACTTC.

This chain connects TRBV7-7 to TRBJ2-1; unclear D gene. V lost 5 bases and J lost 3, with 8 bases in between. The germline V gene encodes CDR1 SSHAT and CDR2 FNYEAQ (reference sequence). The CDR3 covers 13 residues. The CDR3 loop reads CASSVGYYNEQFF. CDR3 DNA sequence: TGTGCCAGCAGCGTCGGATACTACAATGAGCAGTTCTTC.

The chain joins TRBV7-2 to TRBJ1-1; D unresolved. The CDR3 is made up of 15 amino acids. V was clipped by 5 bases and J by 2 bases, with 15 bases between them. CDR1 is SGHTA, CDR2 FQGNSA, per germline. The CDR3 region has the DNA TGTGCCAGCAGCCGCAGTACTGGTAAAAACACTGAAGCTTTCTTT. Protein sequence: CASSRSTGKNTEAFF.

This clonotype has a handful of counts. This chain connects TRBV11-1 to TRBJ1-1; D remains unclear. Germline V gives CDR1 SGHAT, CDR2 FQDESV (reference sequence). CDR3 length: 14 amino acids. V lost 0 bases to trimming and J lost 4 bases, with 9 bases between them. The CDR3 spells CASSLAWVGTEAFF. In nucleotides, the CDR3 is TGTGCCAGCAGCTTAGCCTGGGTTGGCACTGAAGCTTTCTTT.

This clonotype was seen a handful of times. The chain couples TRBV4-3 to TRBJ2-1; the match to TRBD2 covers 11 bases. Losses at the gene ends were 0 bases for V and 2 bases for J; bases not matched to a gene: 12. The CDR3 totals 20 residues. Germline V gives CDR1 LGHNA, CDR2 YSLEER. The CDR3 loop is CASSQDQRGLAGGPYNEQFF. The CDR3 nucleotides read TGCGCCAGCAGCCAAGATCAACGCGGCCTAGCGGGAGGACCCTACAATGAGCAGTTCTTC.

The rearrangement joins TRBV4-3 to TRBJ2-3; perhaps TRBD2 as D (5 bases). V was shortened by 4 bases and J by 6 bases, with 17 bases between the two germline ends. CDR1 LGHNA and CDR2 YSLEER come from the germline V gene. The CDR3 consists of 15 residues. The CDR3: CASSLRTFRLDTQYF. The CDR3 DNA reads as TGCGCCAGCAGCCTGAGGACTTTCCGATTGGATACGCAGTATTTT.

This chain uses TRBV4-2 with TRBJ1-1; TRBD1 is a possible D gene (6 bases). V was cut by 0 bases and J by 4 bases, with 18 bases left in between. Germline loops: CDR1 LGHNA, CDR2 YNFKEQ. The CDR3 runs 17 residues. CDR3 protein: CASSQDQGLGGSTEAFF. The CDR3, as DNA: TGTGCCAGCAGCCAAGATCAGGGGTTAGGCGGGAGCACTGAAGCTTTCTTT.

The chain links TRBV7-6 to TRBJ2-7; D call uncertain. The V end lost 2 bases, the J end lost 3 bases, and 14 bases lay between the germline ends. The CDR3 has 15 residues. In germline, CDR1 is SGHVS, CDR2 FNYEAQ. The CDR3 DNA is TGTGCCAGCAGCTTATCTATCTCGGTAGGCTACGAGCAGTACTTC. Protein: CASSLSISVGYEQYF.

The chain couples TRBV5-1 to TRBJ1-1; no clear D. Germline V gene lookup returns CDR1 SGHRS and CDR2 YFSETQ. V gave up 1 base and J gave up 0 bases, with 16 bases separating them. The CDR3 covers 17 residues. The CDR3 DNA is TGCGCCAGCAGCTTGACTCAAGGATGGGCCATGAACACTGAAGCTTTCTTT. This codes for CASSLTQGWAMNTEAFF.

The V gene is TRBV2, the J gene TRBJ2-7, with D unclear. V was trimmed by 2 bases and J by 2 bases, leaving 13 bases between them. This CDR3 is built from 15 residues. Germline values: CDR1 SNHLY, CDR2 FYNNEI. The CDR3 DNA is TGTGCCAGCAGTGAATTCCCCAGCGCAGCCTACGAGCAGTACTTC. It encodes CASSEFPSAAYEQYF.

This clonotype was detected a few times. The CDR3 sequence is CATSRDEQGRQPQHF. The CDR3 DNA sequence: TGTGCCACCAGCAGAGATGAACAGGGGCGGCAGCCCCAGCATTTT. This sequence joins TRBV15 and TRBJ1-5; TRBD1 agrees at 7 bases. CDR1 is LNHNV, CDR2 YYDKDF, per germline (reference sequence). J was trimmed by 7 bases and V by 0 bases; bases with no gene match: 6. The CDR3 runs 15 residues.

The chain couples TRBV7-2 to TRBJ2-2, with 9 bases fitting TRBD1. Germline V gives CDR1 SGHTA, CDR2 FQGNSA. CDR3 length: 19 residues. V trimming: 1 base; J trimming: 4 bases; junction bases outside the gene matches: 13. CDR3 DNA: TGTGCCAGCAGCTTAGGAGGACAGGGGCCCAGTAAAGGCACCGGGGAGCTGTTTTTT. The encoded protein is CASSLGGQGPSKGTGELFF.

This clonotype was counted a few times. V usage is TRBV7-9 and J usage is TRBJ1-2, with D possibly TRBD1 on 6 matching bases. The germline V gene has CDR1 SEHNR and CDR2 FQNEAQ (reference sequence). This CDR3 has 14 amino acids. V shed 0 bases and J shed 4 bases, with 9 bases lying between them. CDR3 loop: CASSLAADSYGYTF. The CDR3 nucleotides read TGTGCCAGCAGCTTAGCCGCGGACAGCTATGGCTACACCTTC.

This clonotype has more than one count but fewer than ten. The chain carries TRBV27 and TRBJ1-1; no reliable D call. CDR1 is MNHEY and CDR2 is SMNVEV in the germline V gene (reference sequence). Trimming removed 3 bases at V and 3 bases at J, with 11 bases between. This CDR3 comprises 14 residues. The CDR3 is CASSFVSGDTEAFF. CDR3 coding DNA: TGTGCCAGCAGTTTCGTGAGTGGAGACACTGAAGCTTTCTTT.

In nucleotides, the CDR3 is TGCGCCAGCAGCTTGTGGCTAGCGGGAGGGCCCACCGGGGAGCTGTTTTTT. Its translation: CASSLWLAGGPTGELFF. V gene TRBV5-1 combines with J gene TRBJ2-2; 12 nucleotides line up with TRBD2. The CDR3 has 17 amino acids. The ends lost 1 base at V and 4 bases at J; junction bases unmatched: 5. Germline CDR1 is SGHRS and CDR2 is YFSETQ. Using reference TRBV5-1 and TRBJ2-2 for the parts outside the CDR3, the full variable domain is KAGVTQTPRYLIKTRGQQVTLSCSPISGHRSVSWYQQTPGQGLQFLFEYFSETQRNKGNFPGRFSGRQFSNSRSEMNVSTLELGDSALYLCASSLWLAGGPTGELFFGEGSRLTVL.

This chain uses TRBV5-5 with TRBJ2-1; TRBD2 matches at 7 bases. V gave up 1 base and J gave up 8 bases; unmatched junction bases: 12. The CDR3 length is 16 residues. From germline, CDR1 is SGHKS and CDR2 YYEKEE (reference sequence). Written as DNA, the CDR3 is TGTGCCAGCAGCTTGCGTGGACTAGGCTCTGGGGATGAGCAGTTCTTC. Amino acid sequence: CASSLRGLGSGDEQFF.

This clonotype was detected only once. This chain links TRBV12-3 or TRBV12-4 with TRBJ2-7, with TRBD1 matching over 9 bases. Trimming removed 6 bases from V and 4 bases from J; junction bases left unmatched: 10. CDR3 length: 15 amino acids. The CDR3 reads CASSQEGQGIYEQYF. The CDR3 region has the DNA TGTGCCAGCAGCCAAGAGGGACAGGGAATTTACGAGCAGTACTTC.

The genes are TRBV7-2 and TRBJ2-5; D is unresolved. The germline V gene encodes CDR1 SGHTA and CDR2 FQGNSA. V was shortened by 3 bases and J by 5 bases, with 7 bases between the two germline ends. The CDR3 totals 12 residues. The CDR3 nucleotides read TGTGCCAGCAGCTTTAAACGTGAGACCCAGTACTTC. This sequence encodes CASSFKRETQYF.

This chain joins TRBV7-9 and TRBJ1-2; 9 bases are shared with TRBD1. The CDR3 loop spans 14 amino acids. V lost 5 bases and J lost 4; bases outside the gene matches: 5. The V gene's germline CDR1 is SEHNR and CDR2 FQNEAQ (reference sequence). The CDR3 DNA reads as TGTGCCAGCAGCGGCCGGGACAGGGCCTATGGCTACACCTTC. Amino acids: CASSGRDRAYGYTF. Full variable domain (rest looked up from reference TRBV7-9 and TRBJ1-2): DTGVSQNPRHKITKRGQNVTFRCDPISEHNRLYWYRQTLGQGPEFLTYFQNEAQLEKSRLLSDRFSAERPKGSFSTLEIQRTEQGDSAMYLCASSGRDRAYGYTFGSGTRLTVV.

This chain links TRBV20-1 with TRBJ2-1; D possibly corresponds to TRBD2 (5 bases). Trimming pared 5 bases from V and 6 bases from J, leaving 11 bases between. Germline V gene sequence: CDR1 DFQATT, CDR2 SNEGSKA (reference sequence). The CDR3 consists of 12 residues. In DNA form, the CDR3 reads TGCAGTGCTCCCTACGGGGTCAATGAGCAGTTCTTC. The encoded protein is CSAPYGVNEQFF.

There are a few counts of this clonotype. This rearrangement joins TRBV9 to TRBJ2-1, with 12 bases aligning to TRBD2. The CDR3 consists of 16 residues. The germline CDR1 and CDR2 sequences are SGDLS and YYNGEE. After removal of 3 bases from V and 5 bases from J, the junction contained 6 bases not matched to a gene. The CDR3 protein is CASSARLAGAHNEQFF. CDR3 DNA: TGTGCCAGCAGCGCCAGACTAGCGGGAGCCCACAATGAGCAGTTCTTC.

This chain uses TRBV14 with TRBJ2-7, with D perhaps TRBD2 (6 bases). This CDR3 region has 13 residues. Per germline, CDR1 SGHDN and CDR2 FVKESK. V lost 3 bases and J lost 4, with 10 bases in between. Written as DNA, the CDR3 is TGTGCCAGCAGCCATAGCGGCGTATACGAGCAGTACTTC. Protein product: CASSHSGVYEQYF.

In this sample, this clonotype turned up a few times. This chain connects TRBV25-1 to TRBJ1-5; a possible D gene is TRBD1 (6 bases). V was pared by 8 bases and J by 4 bases, with 15 bases between. Germline CDR1 and CDR2: MGHDK and SYGVNS. The CDR3 contains 14 residues. The DNA for the CDR3 is TGTGCCAGCGGAACGACAGGTACGAATCAGCCCCAGCATTTT. This encodes CASGTTGTNQPQHF. Combining the CDR3 with reference TRBV25-1 and TRBJ1-5 gives the whole variable domain EADIYQTPRYLVIGTGKKITLECSQTMGHDKMYWYQQDPGMELHLIHYSYGVNSTEKGDLSSESTVSRIRTEHFPLTLESARPSHTSQYLCASGTTGTNQPQHFGDGTRLSIL.

The chain employs TRBV29-1 and TRBJ1-2; the D gene is possibly TRBD1 (5 bases). The CDR3 has 13 amino acids. V lost 4 bases, J lost 0 bases, and 9 bases lay in between. Germline CDR1 reads SQVTM; CDR2 reads ANQGSEA. CDR3 region: CSVGQGANYGYTF. CDR3 sequence (DNA): TGCAGCGTTGGGCAGGGAGCTAACTATGGCTACACCTTC.

The rearrangement links TRBV12-3 or TRBV12-4 to TRBJ2-7, with TRBD2 matching over 7 bases. The CDR3 has 18 residues. Trimming took 6 bases from V and 0 from J; bases not matched to a gene: 17. CDR3 residues: CASSSRRFGTTSSYEQYF. DNA for the CDR3: TGTGCCAGCAGCTCCCGACGGTTCGGGACTACCAGCTCCTACGAGCAGTACTTC.

V and J are TRBV21-1 and TRBJ2-7; TRBD2 is the table's D call and was not checked against the DNA. TRBV21-1 is classified as a pseudogene. The CDR3 covers 17 residues. The CDR3 sequence: CASSKSFQGLAAYEQYF. The DNA of the CDR3 is TGTGCCAGCAGCAAAAGCTTTCAAGGGCTAGCGGCCTACGAGCAGTACTTC.